Following are 19 T cell receptor beta chains from one sample sequenced in a study of response to subunit inactivated influenza vaccine (dated by TCRdb to the late 2010s). Receptor amplification or capture employed RT-PCR. These reads were obtained on an Illumina HiSeq 2500. TCRdb reran the public reads through fastp at Q25 and MiXCR, keeping productive beta chains. A single entry per CDR3 protein holds the most common genes and DNA from its merged rows. For this sample the table gives more than 150,000 distinct CDR3 sequences, of which about 10% were detected only once. The top ten constitute roughly 40% of the sample. The sample consisted of CD8+ T cells sorted from PBMCs, taken roughly 24 months after vaccination. These receptors were obtained from a man aged 50-75 years who received an inactivated influenza vaccine. Donor details come from another sample of the same person, matched by shared clones.

V and J are TRBV4-2 and TRBJ2-3; possible D gene TRBD2, 7 bases. CDR3 length: 15 residues. V was shortened by 8 bases and J by 4 bases, with 19 bases between the two germline ends. CDR1 and CDR2 (germline): LGHNA, YNFKEQ. The CDR3 nucleotides are TGTGCCAGCGGGCCGAGACTAGGGGGGGCAGATACGCAGTATTTT. This codes for CASGPRLGGADTQYF.

V is TRBV3-1 and J is TRBJ2-3, with D possibly matching TRBD2 (6 bases). V was cut by 0 bases and J by 2 bases, with 12 bases left in between. The germline gives CDR1 LGHDT, CDR2 YNNKEL (reference sequence). The CDR3 has 16 amino acids. CDR3 protein: CASSQDAGRTTDTQYF. CDR3 bases: TGTGCCAGCAGCCAAGATGCGGGGAGAACCACAGATACGCAGTATTTT.

This clonotype was detected many times. This chain joins TRBV4-3 and TRBJ2-1, with D tentatively TRBD1 or TRBD2 (5 bases each). CDR1 and CDR2 (germline): LGHNA, YSLEER. The CDR3 has 13 residues. The V and J ends lost 1 base and 8 bases respectively, with 9 bases between them. CDR3 sequence (DNA): TGCGCCAGCAGCCAAGCAGGGACGGATGAGCAGTTCTTC. Amino acids: CASSQAGTDEQFF.

This clonotype was counted only a few times. The chain is built from TRBV6-2 or TRBV6-3 and TRBJ2-7, with D unclear. Deletions cut 6 bases from V and 2 bases from J, with 11 bases between. The V gene's germline CDR1 is MNHEY and CDR2 SVGEGT. This CDR3 has 13 amino acids. CDR3 in amino acids: CASSYGWAYEQYF. In nucleotides, the CDR3 is TGTGCCAGCAGCTACGGGTGGGCCTACGAGCAGTACTTC.

This clonotype showed up many times. The chain joins TRBV28 to TRBJ2-5, with D tentatively TRBD2 (7 bases). V dropped 11 bases and J dropped 0 bases, with 13 bases sitting between them. Germline-derived CDR1 and CDR2 are MDHEN and SYDVKM. The CDR3 has 13 residues. The CDR3 loop is CASEGGHQETQYF. The CDR3 DNA sequence: TGTGCCTCCGAGGGGGGGCACCAAGAGACCCAGTACTTC.

This clonotype was picked up a small number of times. Here the CDR3 DNA reads TGTGCCAGCAGTTTATCTGTAAATTCACCCCTCCACTTT. Amino acid sequence: CASSLSVNSPLHF. The chain is built from TRBV27 and TRBJ1-6; D is undetermined. The CDR3 is 13 amino acids. Germline assignment: CDR1 MNHEY and CDR2 SMNVEV (reference sequence). V was pared by 0 bases and J by 7 bases, with 4 bases between.

This clonotype was recorded a few times. J is TRBJ2-2 and V is TRBV7-6; D is unresolved. CDR1 and CDR2 from the germline V gene are SGHVS and FNYEAQ. Trimming removed 6 bases from V and 1 base from J, with 9 bases in between. CDR3 length: 14 residues. This chain's CDR3 is CASSSDWNTGELFF. The CDR3 DNA reads as TGTGCCAGCAGTTCAGACTGGAACACCGGGGAGCTGTTTTTT.

This clonotype was counted between two and nine times. The V and J genes are TRBV9 and TRBJ2-1; D not resolved. The CDR3 consists of 15 residues. Between the trimmed V and J ends, which lost 0 bases and 3 bases, there was a span of 10 bases. Germline V gives CDR1 SGDLS, CDR2 YYNGEE. CDR3 sequence reads: CASSVADIGYNEQFF. The CDR3, as DNA: TGTGCCAGCAGCGTAGCAGATATAGGCTACAATGAGCAGTTCTTC.

Ten or more counts support this clonotype. V is TRBV2 and J is TRBJ2-1; 9 bases match TRBD2. Germline loops: CDR1 SNHLY, CDR2 FYNNEI. With 3 bases clipped from V and 6 bases from J, the junction kept 3 bases outside the gene matches. The CDR3 extends over 14 amino acids. Here the CDR3 reads CASSEAGGRNEQFF. Written as DNA, the CDR3 is TGTGCCAGCAGTGAGGCGGGGGGGCGCAATGAGCAGTTCTTC.

This sequence joins TRBV20-1 and TRBJ2-1, with 8 bases aligning to TRBD2. This CDR3 is built from 14 residues. The junction had 10 bases not matched to a gene; V was cut back by 6 bases and J by 6 bases. Germline CDR1 reads DFQATT; CDR2 reads SNEGSKA (reference sequence). CDR3 loop: CSARQTGLVNEQFF. In nucleotides, the CDR3 is TGCAGTGCCAGACAGACGGGACTAGTCAATGAGCAGTTCTTC.

In this sample, this clonotype turned up many times. The V gene is TRBV15, the J gene TRBJ2-1; D possibly corresponds to TRBD1 (6 bases). The V end lost 0 bases, the J end lost 2 bases, and 11 bases lay between the germline ends. CDR3 size: 16 residues. Per germline, CDR1 LNHNV and CDR2 YYDKDF (reference sequence). The CDR3 loop reads CATSRDRGGAYNEQFF. DNA for the CDR3: TGTGCCACCAGCAGAGATAGAGGGGGTGCCTACAATGAGCAGTTCTTC. Complete variable domain (other parts from reference TRBV15 and TRBJ2-1): DAMVIQNPRYQVTQFGKPVTLSCSQTLNHNVMYWYQQKSSQAPKLLFHYYDKDFNNEADTPDNFQSRRPNTSFCFLDIRSPGLGDTAMYLCATSRDRGGAYNEQFFGPGTRLTVL.

This rearrangement joins TRBV10-2 to TRBJ2-7; tentative D call: TRBD1 (6 bases). The CDR3 runs to 15 residues. In germline, CDR1 is WSHSY, CDR2 SAAADI. V shed 3 bases and J shed 7 bases, with 19 bases lying between them. CDR3 coding DNA: TGCGCCAGCAGTGAACTCGGGACAAGGACTGGTGAGCAGTACTTC. Translated, it gives CASSELGTRTGEQYF.

V is TRBV4-3 and J is TRBJ2-5; D gene ambiguous. The V gene's germline CDR1 is LGHNA and CDR2 YSLEER. This CDR3 contains 15 residues. The V end was cut by 2 bases, the J end by 5 bases, with 15 bases between. The CDR3 sequence: CASSQWPLAFETQYF. CDR3 DNA sequence: TGCGCCAGCAGCCAATGGCCTTTGGCGTTTGAGACCCAGTACTTC.

This chain joins TRBV29-1 and TRBJ2-2, with a possible D match to TRBD1 (5 bases). V was cut by 6 bases and J by 1 base, with 9 bases left in between. Germline lookup yields CDR1 SQVTM and CDR2 ANQGSEA. The CDR3 spans 13 residues. The CDR3 is CSVPTGNTGELFF. The CDR3 DNA sequence: TGCAGCGTCCCCACAGGGAACACCGGGGAGCTGTTTTTT.

This clonotype turned up a few times. The J gene is TRBJ1-3, the V gene TRBV20-1; perhaps TRBD1 as D (5 bases). Looked up from germline, CDR1 is DFQATT and CDR2 is SNEGSKA (reference sequence). The CDR3 sequence is 17 residues long. Trimming took 5 bases from V and 0 from J, leaving 20 bases between them. CDR3 sequence: CSAVRPGTVSSGNTIYF. DNA for the CDR3: TGCAGTGCTGTCCGACCGGGGACGGTGAGCTCTGGAAACACCATATATTTT.

As to this clonotype: At one end the junction does not follow the germline gene, possibly because of a read error. The CDR3 loop is CASSLGGRGTGELFF. The CDR3 DNA reads as TGTGCCAGCAGTTTAGGGGGGAGAGGCACCGGGGAGCTGTTTTTT. The chain uses TRBV7-7 and TRBJ2-2; perhaps D is TRBD1 or TRBD2 (6 bases each). The germline V gene encodes CDR1 SSHAT and CDR2 FNYEAQ (reference sequence). There are 15 residues in the CDR3.

This clonotype has more than one count but fewer than ten. The J gene is TRBJ2-5, the V gene TRBV27; possible D gene TRBD2, 5 bases. CDR3 length: 13 amino acids. V gave up 5 bases and J gave up 2 bases, with 9 bases separating them. Germline CDR1 MNHEY, CDR2 SMNVEV (reference sequence). The CDR3 spells CASSPDWQETQYF. The CDR3 DNA sequence: TGTGCCAGCAGTCCGGACTGGCAAGAGACCCAGTACTTC.

The sample holds a few counts of this clonotype. This chain connects TRBV9 to TRBJ1-5, with 9 bases lining up with TRBD1. V shed 3 bases and J 5 bases; nucleotides not matched to a gene: 6. CDR3 length equals 15 residues. Per germline, CDR1 SGDLS and CDR2 YYNGEE. The CDR3 reads CASSAGTGIDQPQHF. CDR3 DNA: TGTGCCAGCAGCGCCGGGACAGGGATTGATCAGCCCCAGCATTTT.

Only a few counts were recorded for this clonotype. This chain joins TRBV15 and TRBJ2-3; D unresolved. Trimming took 3 bases from V and 2 from J, leaving 9 bases between them. The germline V gene has CDR1 LNHNV and CDR2 YYDKDF (reference sequence). CDR3 size: 14 residues. The CDR3 sequence: CATSRRALTDTQYF. The CDR3, as DNA: TGTGCCACCAGCAGGCGAGCCCTCACAGATACGCAGTATTTT. Using reference TRBV15 and TRBJ2-3 for the parts outside the CDR3, the full variable domain is DAMVIQNPRYQVTQFGKPVTLSCSQTLNHNVMYWYQQKSSQAPKLLFHYYDKDFNNEADTPDNFQSRRPNTSFCFLDIRSPGLGDTAMYLCATSRRALTDTQYFGPGTRLTVL.